The clone carrying this T cell receptor beta chain was seen a few times. With 1 base clipped from V and 3 bases from J, the junction kept 11 bases outside the gene matches. CDR1 SSHAT and CDR2 FNYEAQ come from the germline V gene (reference sequence). The CDR3 loop spans 17 amino acids. This specimen belongs to a study of blood T cell repertoires in COVID-19. The wider study: Collection of acute and convalescent COVID-19 samples took place in the United States, Italy and Spain. PBMCs, B-cell-depleted T cells, or T cells were the source of the cDNA or gDNA that made up the material.

Study processing details: Scientists estimated how many nucleated cells there were by amplifying reference gene primers. The assay was immunoSEQ multiplex PCR, and TCRdb's table has in-frame clones only and misses some. The V and J calls and clone size come from that table; D and trimming were worked out from the DNA. The sample records roughly 150,000 clones, around 90% being singletons. The source is a young man with COVID-19, enrolled during active disease. Sequencing used peripheral blood. This rearrangement joins TRBV7-7 to TRBJ1-1; 7 nucleotides align to TRBD1. CDR3 in DNA: TGTGCCAGCAGCTTAGGACAGGGTTTGGCATCGGACACTGAAGCTTTCTTT. Residues: CASSLGQGLASDTEAFF.